This record covers a single T cell receptor beta chain. Its antigen remains unidentified. The method was immunoSEQ multiplex PCR; TCRdb's version includes in-frame clones alone and lacks a portion of them. The sample shows over 65,000 clones, about 88% of them seen only once. CDR3 length: 13 amino acids. Germline CDR1 reads SEHNR; CDR2 reads FQNEAQ (reference sequence). V lost 4 bases and J lost 5; bases outside the gene matches: 1. This record belongs to a study of OX40 agonist ivuxolimab in advanced cancers. Whole-study results and caveats: Relative to CD4+ cells, CD8+ T cells on average had more expanded clones.

The sequences come from CD4+ or CD8+ T cells sorted from blood, collected in a trial of the OX40 agonist ivuxolimab. J is TRBJ1-1 and V is TRBV7-9, with 10 bases matching TRBD1. The TCR comes from an adult with an advanced solid tumor such as melanoma, head and neck, liver or kidney cancer. The CDR3 bases are TGTGCCAGCAGCTCGGGACAGGGGACTGAAGCTTTCTTT. Residues: CASSSGQGTEAFF.